The clone carrying this TCR beta chain was recorded a few times. This entry belongs to a study of blood T cell repertoires in COVID-19. There are 13 residues in the CDR3. The ends were cut back, 2 bases at V and 7 bases at J, with 8 bases in the middle. Germline values: CDR1 MGHDK, CDR2 SYGVNS. Per the study methods: How many nucleated cells were present was estimated from reference gene primer amplification. Libraries were prepared by immunoSEQ multiplex PCR; TCRdb keeps only in-frame clonotypes and omits some of them. V and J calls plus clone size are reproduced from that table; the DNA served to infer D and trimming. Of some 260,000 clones in the sample, about nine tenths are singletons; the top ten hold more than 5%.

The sequence came from a woman younger than 45 with acute COVID-19. Sequenced material: PBMCs or T cells enriched from blood (not recorded which). The chain uses TRBV25-1 and TRBJ1-4; D gene uncertain. CDR3 in amino acids: CASSEQVSEKLFF. As DNA, the CDR3 is TGTGCCAGCAGTGAACAGGTTTCTGAAAAACTGTTTTTT.